The clone carrying this T cell receptor beta chain was detected only a few times. This sample was taken from a study of response to subunit inactivated influenza vaccine. TCRdb independently ran MiXCR on the RT-PCR reads; one entry per CDR3 protein. The sample includes roughly 760,000 distinct CDR3 sequences, 21% of them seen just once. The germline V gene encodes CDR1 LGHDT and CDR2 YNNKEL (reference sequence). This CDR3 spans 15 amino acids. V lost 0 bases, J lost 2 bases, and 11 bases lay in between. The receptor's source is a man aged 45-65 years who received an inactivated influenza vaccine. This sequence joins TRBV3-1 and TRBJ2-7; the D is unclear. The specimen comprised PBMCs from blood, sampled roughly 5 days after vaccination. Here the CDR3 reads CASSQDARWAYEQYF. The CDR3 nucleotides read TGTGCCAGCAGCCAAGATGCTAGGTGGGCCTACGAGCAGTACTTC.